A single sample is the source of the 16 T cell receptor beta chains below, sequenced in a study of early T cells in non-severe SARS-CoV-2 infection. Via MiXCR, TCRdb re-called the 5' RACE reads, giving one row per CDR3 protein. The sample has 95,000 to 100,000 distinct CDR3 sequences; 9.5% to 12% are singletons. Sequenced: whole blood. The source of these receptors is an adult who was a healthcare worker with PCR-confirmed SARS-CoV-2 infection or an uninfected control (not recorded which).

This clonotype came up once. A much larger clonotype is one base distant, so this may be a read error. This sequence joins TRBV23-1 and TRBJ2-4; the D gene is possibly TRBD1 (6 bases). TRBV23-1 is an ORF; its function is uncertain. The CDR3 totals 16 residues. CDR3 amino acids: CVSSQSYSGDENIQYF. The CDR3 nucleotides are TGCGTCAGCAGTCAATCCTATTCAGGGGATGAAAACATTCAGTACTTC.

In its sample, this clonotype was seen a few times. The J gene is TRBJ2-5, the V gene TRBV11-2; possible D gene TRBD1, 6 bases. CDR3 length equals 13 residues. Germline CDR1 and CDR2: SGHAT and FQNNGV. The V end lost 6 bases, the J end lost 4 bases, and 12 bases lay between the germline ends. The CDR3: CASRNRVAETQYF. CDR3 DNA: TGTGCCAGCAGAAACAGGGTCGCAGAGACCCAGTACTTC.

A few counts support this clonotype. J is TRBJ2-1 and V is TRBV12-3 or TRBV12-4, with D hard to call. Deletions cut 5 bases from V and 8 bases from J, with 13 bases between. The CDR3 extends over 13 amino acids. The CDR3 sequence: CASSPQRRDEQFF. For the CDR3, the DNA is TGTGCCAGCAGTCCTCAACGGCGCGATGAGCAGTTCTTC.

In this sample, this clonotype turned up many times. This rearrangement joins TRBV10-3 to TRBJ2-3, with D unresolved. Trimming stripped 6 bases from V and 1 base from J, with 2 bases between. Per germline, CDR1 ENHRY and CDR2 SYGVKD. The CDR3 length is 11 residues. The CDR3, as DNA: TGTGCCATCAGGGGCACAGATACGCAGTATTTT. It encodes CAIRGTDTQYF.

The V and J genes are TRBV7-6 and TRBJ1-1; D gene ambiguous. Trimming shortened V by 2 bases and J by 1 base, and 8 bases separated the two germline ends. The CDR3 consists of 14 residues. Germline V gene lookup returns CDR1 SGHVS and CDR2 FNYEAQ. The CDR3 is CASSLWGENTEAFF. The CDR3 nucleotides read TGTGCCAGCAGCTTATGGGGAGAGAACACTGAAGCTTTCTTT.

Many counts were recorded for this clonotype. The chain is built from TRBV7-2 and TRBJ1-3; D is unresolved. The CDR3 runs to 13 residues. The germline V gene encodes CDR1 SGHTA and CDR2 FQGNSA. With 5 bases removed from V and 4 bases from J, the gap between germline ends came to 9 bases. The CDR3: CASSPIAGNTIYF. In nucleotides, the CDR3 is TGTGCCAGCAGCCCAATAGCGGGAAACACCATATATTTT.

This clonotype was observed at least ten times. The CDR3 here is CASRGGFTGELFF. CDR3 coding DNA: TGCGCCAGCAGGGGCGGTTTTACCGGGGAGCTGTTTTTT. The chain recombines TRBV10-2 with TRBJ2-2; D not resolved. Trimming left V 6 bases short and J 5 bases short, with 10 bases between. Germline lookup yields CDR1 WSHSY and CDR2 SAAADI. The CDR3 length is 13 residues.

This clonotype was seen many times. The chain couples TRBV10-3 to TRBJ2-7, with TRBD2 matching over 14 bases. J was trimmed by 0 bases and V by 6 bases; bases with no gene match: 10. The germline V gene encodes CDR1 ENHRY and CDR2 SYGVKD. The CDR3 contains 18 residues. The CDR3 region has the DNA TGTGCCATCAGCGAATCGGGACTAGCGGGGGCAAACTCCTACGAGCAGTACTTC. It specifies CAISESGLAGANSYEQYF.

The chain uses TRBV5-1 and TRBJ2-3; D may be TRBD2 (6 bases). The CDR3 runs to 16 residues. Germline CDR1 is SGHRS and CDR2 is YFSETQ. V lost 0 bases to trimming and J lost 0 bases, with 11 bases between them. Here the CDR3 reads CASSLVVGTSTDTQYF. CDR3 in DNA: TGCGCCAGCAGCTTGGTCGTTGGGACTAGCACAGATACGCAGTATTTT.

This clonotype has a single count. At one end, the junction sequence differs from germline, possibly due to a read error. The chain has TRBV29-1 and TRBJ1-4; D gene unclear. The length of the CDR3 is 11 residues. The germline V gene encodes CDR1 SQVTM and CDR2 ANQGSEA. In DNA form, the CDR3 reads TGCAGCGTAGTAACTTATGAAAAACTGTTTTTT. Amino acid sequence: CSVVTYEKLFF.

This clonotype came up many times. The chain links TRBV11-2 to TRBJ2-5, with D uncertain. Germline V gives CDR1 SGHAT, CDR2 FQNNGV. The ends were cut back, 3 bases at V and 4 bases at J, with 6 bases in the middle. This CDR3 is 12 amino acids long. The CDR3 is CASSFLGETQYF. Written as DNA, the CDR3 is TGTGCCAGCAGCTTCCTTGGAGAGACCCAGTACTTC.

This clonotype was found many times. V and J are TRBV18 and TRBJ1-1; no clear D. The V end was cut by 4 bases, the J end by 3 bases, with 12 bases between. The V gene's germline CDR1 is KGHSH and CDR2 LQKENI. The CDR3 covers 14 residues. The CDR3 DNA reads TGTGCCAGCTCACTGTCACCGGGCTACACTGAAGCTTTCTTT. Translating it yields CASSLSPGYTEAFF.

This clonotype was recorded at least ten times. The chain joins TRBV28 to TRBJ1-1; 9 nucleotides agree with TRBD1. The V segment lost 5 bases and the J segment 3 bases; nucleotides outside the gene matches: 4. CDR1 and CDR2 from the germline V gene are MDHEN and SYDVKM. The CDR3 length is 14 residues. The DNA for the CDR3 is TGTGCCAGCAGTCCCGGGACAGGGTACACTGAAGCTTTCTTT. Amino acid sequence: CASSPGTGYTEAFF.

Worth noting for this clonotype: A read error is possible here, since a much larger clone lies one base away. As DNA, the CDR3 is TGCGCCAGCAGGCTGGACGGGGGGTTTAAAGCTTTCTTT. Translated, it gives CASRLDGGFKAFF. This chain joins TRBV4-1 and TRBJ1-1; D possibly corresponds to TRBD1 (5 bases). The CDR3 is 13 amino acids. Germline CDR1 and CDR2: MGHRA and YSYEKL. The V gene lost 6 bases and the J gene lost 9 bases, with 17 bases spanning the gap.

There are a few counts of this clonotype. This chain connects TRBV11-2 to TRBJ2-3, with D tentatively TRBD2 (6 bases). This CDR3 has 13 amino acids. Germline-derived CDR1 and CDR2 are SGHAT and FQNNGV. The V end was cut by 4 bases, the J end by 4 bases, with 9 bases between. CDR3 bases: TGTGCCAGCAGCTACCCGGGGGCAGATACGCAGTATTTT. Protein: CASSYPGADTQYF.

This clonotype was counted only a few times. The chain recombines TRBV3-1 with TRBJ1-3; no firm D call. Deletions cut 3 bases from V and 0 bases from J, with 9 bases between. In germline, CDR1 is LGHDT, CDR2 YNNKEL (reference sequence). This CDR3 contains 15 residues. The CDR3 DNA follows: TGTGCCAGCAGCCACGGCCGGAGCTCTGGAAACACCATATATTTT. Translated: CASSHGRSSGNTIYF.